These 32 T cell receptor beta chains were sequenced from one sample in a study of blood T cells in healthy people across ages. A second PCR, run for about 7 to 11 cycles, used a sample-barcoded 5' primer plus a J-beta primer mix. TCRdb itself ran the 5' RACE reads through MiXCR, one entry per CDR3 protein. The profile shows some 1,800,000 distinct CDR3 sequences, 30% to 40% of them singletons. Sequenced input: blood. The receptors come from a human donor in good health.

The J gene is TRBJ2-1, the V gene TRBV28; D uncertain. The CDR3 is 12 amino acids. In germline, CDR1 is MDHEN, CDR2 SYDVKM. The V end was cut by 6 bases, the J end by 8 bases, with 11 bases between. CDR3 protein: CASRYPWDEQFF. CDR3 DNA: TGTGCCAGCAGGTATCCTTGGGATGAGCAGTTCTTC.

There are many counts of this clonotype. CDR3 nucleotides: TGTGCCATCAGTGAGTCGGCGGCTAGCAATCAGCCCCAGCATTTT. Translating it yields CAISESAASNQPQHF. The V and J genes are TRBV10-3 and TRBJ1-5; D is unclear. Germline CDR1 is ENHRY and CDR2 is SYGVKD. The CDR3 runs to 15 residues. V was cut by 0 bases and J by 0 bases, with 6 bases left in between.

V usage is TRBV6-1 and J usage is TRBJ2-3; the match to TRBD1 covers 7 bases. J gave up 2 bases and V 6 bases, and 11 bases lay outside the gene matches. Germline V CDR1 and CDR2: MNHNS, SASEGT. This CDR3 comprises 16 residues. DNA of the CDR3: TGTGCCAGCAGCTCCGAGGGACAGAGTTCCACAGATACGCAGTATTTT. Protein sequence: CASSSEGQSSTDTQYF.

The chain uses TRBV29-1 and TRBJ1-2; D uncertain. The CDR3 sequence is 13 residues long. Between the trimmed V and J ends, which lost 4 bases and 5 bases, there was a span of 14 bases. Per germline, CDR1 SQVTM and CDR2 ANQGSEA. In nucleotides, the CDR3 is TGCAGCGTTGCCGCGGGAGGGTCTTATGGCTACACCTTC. It codes for CSVAAGGSYGYTF.

Points on this clonotype: This clone may be a read error of a much larger clone one base away. The chain combines TRBV6-1 with TRBJ2-3; D is unresolved. The length of the CDR3 is 14 residues. Per germline, CDR1 MNHNS and CDR2 SASEGT. The CDR3 coding sequence is TGTGCCAGCAGTGAACTTTCTATTACAGATACGCGGTATTTT. Protein: CASSELSITDTRYF.

The chain uses TRBV5-1 and TRBJ2-3; 8 nucleotides agree with TRBD2. With 4 bases clipped from V and 4 bases from J, the junction kept 11 bases outside the gene matches. From germline, CDR1 is SGHRS and CDR2 YFSETQ. The CDR3 length is 16 residues. The CDR3 nucleotides read TGCGCCAGCAGCGCAACCGCGGGGGGCCGTGCAGATACGCAGTATTTT. The encoded protein is CASSATAGGRADTQYF.

The V call is TRBV20-1, the J call TRBJ2-5; tentative D call: TRBD1 (7 bases). The DNA end is more similar to TRBJ2-7, so the J call may be wrong. Germline-derived CDR1 and CDR2 are DFQATT and SNEGSKA (reference sequence). This CDR3 has 14 amino acids. CDR3 DNA: TGCAGTGCTAGTCGCAGGGGGGAGGCCTACGAGCAGTACTTC. It encodes CSASRRGEAYEQYF.

The chain couples TRBV29-1 to TRBJ1-4, with D possibly TRBD1 on 6 matching bases. Germline CDR1 SQVTM, CDR2 ANQGSEA. The CDR3 is 13 amino acids. Trimming shortened V by 6 bases and J by 5 bases, and 13 bases separated the two germline ends. CDR3 amino acids: CSVGGRLNEKLFF. The CDR3 DNA sequence: TGCAGCGTGGGGGGCAGGCTCAATGAAAAACTGTTTTTT.

This rearrangement joins TRBV7-9 to TRBJ1-5, with TRBD1 matching 8 bases. The V gene end was trimmed by 5 bases and the J gene end by 5 bases; junction bases not matched to a gene: 8. The CDR3 contains 15 residues. Per germline, CDR1 SEHNR and CDR2 FQNEAQ (reference sequence). The CDR3 DNA follows: TGTGCCAGCAGCCCTCGGACAGGGAGGGATCAGCCCCAGCATTTT. Its protein product is CASSPRTGRDQPQHF.

This clonotype has just a few counts. The rearrangement joins TRBV10-3 to TRBJ2-7; 7 bases match TRBD1. Germline values: CDR1 ENHRY, CDR2 SYGVKD. The CDR3 is 14 amino acids. After removal of 10 bases from V and 3 bases from J, the junction contained 12 bases not matched to a gene. The CDR3 here is CATSPTGQYYEQYF. The CDR3 nucleotides read TGTGCCACCTCCCCGACAGGGCAATACTACGAGCAGTACTTC.

The gene calls are TRBV20-1 and TRBJ2-7; 7 nucleotides line up with TRBD1. Germline V CDR1 and CDR2: DFQATT, SNEGSKA (reference sequence). The CDR3 length is 15 residues. The J segment lost 2 bases and the V segment lost 6 bases, leaving 13 bases of the junction unmatched. The CDR3: CSAANRDRLTYEQYF. CDR3 sequence (DNA): TGCAGTGCGGCAAACCGGGACAGACTCACCTACGAGCAGTACTTC.

The gene calls are TRBV6-2 or TRBV6-3 and TRBJ2-7, with 13 bases lining up with TRBD2. In germline, CDR1 is MNHEY, CDR2 SVGEGT. The CDR3 has 14 amino acids. V was pared by 6 bases and J by 8 bases, with 7 bases of the junction left unmatched. The chain's CDR3 is CASSSGTSGAKQYF. The DNA of the CDR3 is TGTGCCAGCAGCTCCGGGACTAGCGGGGCAAAGCAGTACTTC.

This clonotype was counted ten times or more. V is TRBV12-3 or TRBV12-4 and J is TRBJ1-5, with 9 nucleotides matching TRBD1. Trimming took 5 bases from V and 5 from J; bases not matched to a gene: 4. The CDR3 spans 14 residues. CDR3 bases: TGTGCCAGCAGTCCGGACAGGGGAGATCAGCCCCAGCATTTT. This gives the protein CASSPDRGDQPQHF.

The gene calls are TRBV5-1 and TRBJ1-1; TRBD1 is a possible D gene (5 bases). V was shortened by 4 bases and J by 2 bases, with 12 bases between the two germline ends. The CDR3 sequence is 14 residues long. CDR1 and CDR2 from the germline V gene are SGHRS and YFSETQ. This CDR3 reads CASSPRDFNTEAFF. CDR3 coding DNA: TGCGCCAGCAGCCCCCGGGACTTTAACACTGAAGCTTTCTTT.

V usage is TRBV5-1 and J usage is TRBJ1-2; D is uncertain. Looked up from germline, CDR1 is SGHRS and CDR2 is YFSETQ. V lost 6 bases and J lost 3, with 9 bases in between. This CDR3 is 12 amino acids long. The chain's CDR3 is CASKVLDYGYTF. In DNA form, the CDR3 reads TGCGCCAGCAAAGTTTTGGACTATGGCTACACCTTC. Together with reference TRBV5-1 and TRBJ1-2, the CDR3 gives the full variable domain: KAGVTQTPRYLIKTRGQQVTLSCSPISGHRSVSWYQQTPGQGLQFLFEYFSETQRNKGNFPGRFSGRQFSNSRSEMNVSTLELGDSALYLCASKVLDYGYTFGSGTRLTVV.

The chain is built from TRBV4-3 and TRBJ2-6; a possible D gene is TRBD1 (7 bases). Trimming stripped 4 bases from V and 0 bases from J, with 22 bases between. The germline gives CDR1 LGHNA, CDR2 YSLEER. There are 20 residues in the CDR3. CDR3 coding DNA: TGCGCCAGCAGCCCCCCACCGCGGGGACAGATATCCTCTGGGGCCAACGTCCTGACTTTC. Translated: CASSPPPRGQISSGANVLTF.

The chain links TRBV7-8 to TRBJ2-3; possible D gene TRBD2, 5 bases. V lost 4 bases to trimming and J lost 7 bases, with 9 bases between them. The CDR3 loop spans 12 amino acids. The germline V gene encodes CDR1 SGHVS and CDR2 FQNEAQ. The CDR3 region is CASSSDGNTQYF. Written as DNA, the CDR3 is TGTGCCAGCAGCTCAGACGGGAATACGCAGTATTTT. The complete variable domain, with remaining parts taken from reference TRBV7-8 and TRBJ2-3, reads GAGVSQSPRYKVAKRGQDVALRCDPISGHVSLFWYQQALGQGPEFLTYFQNEAQLDKSGLPSDRFFAERPEGSVSTLKIQRTQQEDSAVYLCASSSDGNTQYFGPGTRLTVL.

This clonotype was seen a few times. This chain joins TRBV29-1 and TRBJ2-7, with no clear D. V lost 5 bases and J lost 2, with 13 bases in between. The CDR3 has 13 residues. CDR1 and CDR2 (germline): SQVTM, ANQGSEA. The CDR3 region has the DNA TGCAGCGTTCTGACACAAAACCCCTACGAGCAGTACTTC. It codes for CSVLTQNPYEQYF.

V and J are TRBV29-1 and TRBJ2-4, with D possibly being TRBD1 (6 bases). Looked up from germline, CDR1 is SQVTM and CDR2 is ANQGSEA. CDR3 size: 14 residues. Trimming removed 5 bases from V and 1 base from J, with 12 bases in between. Here the CDR3 reads CSVQGSRAKNIQYF. CDR3 nucleotides: TGCAGCGTTCAGGGGTCGAGGGCCAAAAACATTCAGTACTTC. Full variable domain (outside the CDR3, taken from reference TRBV29-1 and TRBJ2-4): SAVISQKPSRDICQRGTSLTIQCQVDSQVTMMFWYRQQPGQSLTLIATANQGSEATYESGFVIDKFPISRPNLTFSTLTVSNMSPEDSSIYLCSVQGSRAKNIQYFGAGTRLSVL.

About this clonotype itself: An end of the junction does not agree with germline; a read error may underlie this. This chain links TRBV7-6 with TRBJ1-4, with 9 positions matching TRBD1. This CDR3 is built from 17 residues. Germline loops: CDR1 SGHVS, CDR2 FNYEAQ. CDR3 DNA sequence: TGTGCCAACAGCTTCCCTCCGACAGGGGGGCCTAATGAAAAACTGTTTTTT. It is translated as CANSFPPTGGPNEKLFF.

This clonotype was seen only a few times. This sequence joins TRBV10-3 and TRBJ2-7; 11 nucleotides match TRBD1. The CDR3 extends over 13 amino acids. Trimming removed 10 bases from V and 7 bases from J; junction bases left unmatched: 9. Germline V gene data show CDR1 as ENHRY and CDR2 as SYGVKD. The CDR3: CATGQGAGEEQYF. CDR3 in DNA: TGTGCCACCGGACAGGGGGCTGGGGAAGAGCAGTACTTC.

The chain employs TRBV6-2 or TRBV6-3 and TRBJ2-7; TRBD2 matches 8 bases. Germline V gene data show CDR1 as MNHEY and CDR2 as SVGEGT. The trim removed 5 bases at V and 6 bases at J, leaving 9 bases unmatched. This CDR3 has 14 amino acids. Here the CDR3 DNA reads TGTGCCAGCAGTAGCGCGGGACTAGTAGCCGAGCAGTACTTC. As protein: CASSSAGLVAEQYF.

The gene calls are TRBV20-1 and TRBJ2-5, with D possibly matching TRBD2 (7 bases). V was trimmed by 6 bases and J by 5 bases, leaving 22 bases between them. The germline gives CDR1 DFQATT, CDR2 SNEGSKA (reference sequence). The CDR3 is 15 amino acids. The CDR3 DNA follows: TGCAGTGCGGTTCCATCGGGGGGCCTACGGGAGACCCAGTACTTC. It specifies CSAVPSGGLRETQYF.

The chain employs TRBV7-2 and TRBJ1-2; a possible D gene is TRBD1 (5 bases). V was cut by 4 bases and J by 11 bases, with 17 bases left in between. The CDR3 runs to 13 residues. Germline V gene sequence: CDR1 SGHTA, CDR2 FQGNSA. The CDR3: CASSSPTEFRYTF. In DNA, the CDR3 is TGTGCCAGCAGCTCTCCGACAGAGTTTAGATACACCTTC.

The chain employs TRBV11-1 and TRBJ2-1; D assignment may be TRBD1 or TRBD2 (7 bases each). The CDR3 spans 16 residues. V was clipped by 5 bases and J by 6 bases, with 20 bases between them. Germline V CDR1 and CDR2: SGHAT, FQDESV (reference sequence). The CDR3 sequence: CASSPREGQFINEQFF. The CDR3 DNA sequence: TGTGCCAGCAGCCCAAGGGAGGGACAGTTCATCAATGAGCAGTTCTTC.

This clonotype was detected only a few times. The chain carries TRBV3-1 and TRBJ2-1, with TRBD2 identical over 8 bases. Germline-derived CDR1 and CDR2 are LGHDT and YNNKEL (reference sequence). The CDR3 extends over 15 amino acids. The junction had 7 bases not matched to a gene; V was cut back by 5 bases and J by 4 bases. The CDR3: CASSSFGGEYNEQFF. CDR3 DNA sequence: TGTGCCAGCAGCTCCTTCGGGGGGGAGTACAATGAGCAGTTCTTC.

The chain uses TRBV7-2 and TRBJ2-3, with D tentatively TRBD2 (7 bases). The CDR3 runs 15 residues. The V gene's germline CDR1 is SGHTA and CDR2 FQGNSA. Trimming shortened V by 1 base and J by 6 bases, and 14 bases separated the two germline ends. CDR3 loop: CASSLGGGLVDTQYF. The CDR3 nucleotides read TGTGCCAGCAGCTTAGGGGGGGGCTTGGTGGATACGCAGTATTTT.

This chain links TRBV6-2 or TRBV6-3 with TRBJ2-1; 9 positions match TRBD2. The V gene's germline CDR1 is MNHEY and CDR2 SVGEGT. The ends lost 0 bases at V and 1 base at J; junction bases unmatched: 4. The length of the CDR3 is 17 residues. The CDR3 DNA sequence: TGTGCCAGCAGTTACTCGAGCGGGAGGCTGTCCTACAATGAGCAGTTCTTC. This gives the protein CASSYSSGRLSYNEQFF.

This clonotype was counted a few times. V usage is TRBV9 and J usage is TRBJ2-1; TRBD2 matches at 8 bases. Per the germline V gene, CDR1 is SGDLS and CDR2 is YYNGEE. CDR3 length: 14 residues. V was pared by 0 bases and J by 10 bases, with 6 bases of the junction left unmatched. CDR3 residues: CASSVEASGLEQFF. The CDR3 DNA follows: TGTGCCAGCAGCGTAGAAGCTAGCGGGTTGGAGCAGTTCTTC. The variable domain in full, with the rest retrieved from reference TRBV9 and TRBJ2-1, is DSGVTQTPKHLITATGQRVTLRCSPRSGDLSVYWYQQSLDQGLQFLIQYYNGEERAKGNILERFSAQQFPDLHSELNLSSLELGDSALYFCASSVEASGLEQFFGPGTRLTVL.

This clonotype has a handful of counts. The V call is TRBV25-1, the J call TRBJ2-7; D is perhaps TRBD1 (6 bases). Germline assignment: CDR1 MGHDK and CDR2 SYGVNS. The ends were cut back, 3 bases at V and 2 bases at J, with 11 bases in the middle. CDR3 length: 14 residues. CDR3 sequence: CASSEWTDTYEQYF. The CDR3 coding sequence is TGTGCCAGCAGTGAGTGGACAGATACCTACGAGCAGTACTTC.

J is TRBJ2-7 and V is TRBV11-2, with 10 bases matching TRBD2. Germline V gene data show CDR1 as SGHAT and CDR2 as FQNNGV. This CDR3 contains 15 residues. With V trimmed by 5 bases and J by 0 bases, 4 bases remained unmatched. CDR3 sequence (DNA): TGTGCCAGCAGCGCCGGGACTAGCGTCTCCTACGAGCAGTACTTC. The encoded protein is CASSAGTSVSYEQYF.

There are a few counts of this clonotype. V is TRBV4-2 and J is TRBJ1-2; 8 bases fit TRBD1. The CDR3 totals 16 residues. Germline CDR1 and CDR2: LGHNA and YNFKEQ. The V and J ends lost 1 base and 4 bases, in that order; junction bases with no gene match: 8. Written as DNA, the CDR3 is TGTGCCAGCAGCCAAGGCCTTGGGACAGGCTTCTATGGCTACACCTTC. Protein: CASSQGLGTGFYGYTF.